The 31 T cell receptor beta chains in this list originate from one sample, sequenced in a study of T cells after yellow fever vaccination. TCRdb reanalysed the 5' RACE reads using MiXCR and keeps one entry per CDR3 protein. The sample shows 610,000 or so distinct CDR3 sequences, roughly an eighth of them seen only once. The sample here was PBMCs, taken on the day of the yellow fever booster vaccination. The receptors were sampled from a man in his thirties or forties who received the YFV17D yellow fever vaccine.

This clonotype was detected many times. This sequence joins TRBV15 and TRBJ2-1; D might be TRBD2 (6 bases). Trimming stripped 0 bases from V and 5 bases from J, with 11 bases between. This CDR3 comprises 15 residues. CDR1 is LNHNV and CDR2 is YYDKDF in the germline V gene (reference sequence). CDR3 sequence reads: CATSREASAHNEQFF. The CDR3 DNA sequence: TGTGCCACCAGCAGAGAGGCTAGCGCCCACAATGAGCAGTTCTTC. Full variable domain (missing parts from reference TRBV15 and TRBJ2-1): DAMVIQNPRYQVTQFGKPVTLSCSQTLNHNVMYWYQQKSSQAPKLLFHYYDKDFNNEADTPDNFQSRRPNTSFCFLDIRSPGLGDTAMYLCATSREASAHNEQFFGPGTRLTVL.

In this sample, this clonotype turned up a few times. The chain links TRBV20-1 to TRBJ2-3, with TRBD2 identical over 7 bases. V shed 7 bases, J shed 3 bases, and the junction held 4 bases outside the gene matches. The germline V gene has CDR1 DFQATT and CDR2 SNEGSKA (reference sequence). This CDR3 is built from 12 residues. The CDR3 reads CSEGGSTDTQYF. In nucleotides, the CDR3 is TGCAGTGAGGGCGGGAGTACAGATACGCAGTATTTT.

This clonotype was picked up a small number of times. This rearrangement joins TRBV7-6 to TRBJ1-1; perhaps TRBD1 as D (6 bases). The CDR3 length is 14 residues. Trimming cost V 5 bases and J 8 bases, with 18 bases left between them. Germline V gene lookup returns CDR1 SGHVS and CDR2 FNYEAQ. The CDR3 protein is CASSTPTGSLEAFF. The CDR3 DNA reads TGTGCCAGCAGCACCCCGACAGGTTCCCTGGAAGCTTTCTTT.

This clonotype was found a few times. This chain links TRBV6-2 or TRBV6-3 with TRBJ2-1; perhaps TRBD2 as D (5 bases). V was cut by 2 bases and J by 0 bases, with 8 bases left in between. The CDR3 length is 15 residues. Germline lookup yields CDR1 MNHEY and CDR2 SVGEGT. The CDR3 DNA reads TGTGCCAGCAGTTACGGGCGGGTCTCCTACAATGAGCAGTTCTTC. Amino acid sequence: CASSYGRVSYNEQFF.

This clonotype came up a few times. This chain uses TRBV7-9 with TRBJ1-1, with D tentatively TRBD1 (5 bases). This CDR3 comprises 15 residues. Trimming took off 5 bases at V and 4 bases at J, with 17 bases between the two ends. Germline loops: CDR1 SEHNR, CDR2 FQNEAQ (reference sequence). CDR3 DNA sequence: TGTGCCAGCAGCGGGGAAGGGGCGAAAATCACTGAAGCTTTCTTT. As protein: CASSGEGAKITEAFF.

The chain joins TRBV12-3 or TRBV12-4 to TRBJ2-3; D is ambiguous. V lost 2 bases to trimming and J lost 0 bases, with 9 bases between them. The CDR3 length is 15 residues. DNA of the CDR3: TGTGCCAGCAGTTTAACTCTCGGTAGCACAGATACGCAGTATTTT. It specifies CASSLTLGSTDTQYF.

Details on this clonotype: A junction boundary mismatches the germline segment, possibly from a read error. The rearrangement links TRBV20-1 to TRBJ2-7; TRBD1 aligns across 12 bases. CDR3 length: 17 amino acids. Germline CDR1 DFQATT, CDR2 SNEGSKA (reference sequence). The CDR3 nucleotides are TGCTGTGCTAGAGATCCCTTCCCGGGACAGGGGGCGGGGGAGCAGTACTTC. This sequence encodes CCARDPFPGQGAGEQYF.

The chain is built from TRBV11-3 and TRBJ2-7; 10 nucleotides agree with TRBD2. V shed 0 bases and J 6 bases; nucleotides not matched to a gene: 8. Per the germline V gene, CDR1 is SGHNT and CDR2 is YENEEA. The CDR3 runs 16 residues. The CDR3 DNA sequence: TGTGCCAGCAGCTTAGATTCCGGAGTAGCGGGAGGCGAGCAGTACTTC. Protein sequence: CASSLDSGVAGGEQYF.

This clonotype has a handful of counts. The CDR3 DNA sequence: TGTGCCATCAGTGCCAGCGGGAGCTCCTACAATGAGCAGTTCTTC. It is translated as CAISASGSSYNEQFF. The chain carries TRBV10-3 and TRBJ2-1; TRBD2 aligns across 8 bases. V lost 4 bases, J lost 0 bases, and 2 bases stayed unmatched. The CDR3 consists of 15 residues. Germline V lookup: CDR1 ENHRY, CDR2 SYGVKD.

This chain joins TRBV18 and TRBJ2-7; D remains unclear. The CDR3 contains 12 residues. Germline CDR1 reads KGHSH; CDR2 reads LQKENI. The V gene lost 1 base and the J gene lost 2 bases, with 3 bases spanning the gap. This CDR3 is CASSPLPYEQYF. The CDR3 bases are TGTGCCAGCTCACCACTCCCCTACGAGCAGTACTTC. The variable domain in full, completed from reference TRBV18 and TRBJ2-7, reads NAGVMQNPRHLVRRRGQEARLRCSPMKGHSHVYWYRQLPEEGLKFMVYLQKENIIDESGMPKERFSAEFPKEGPSILRIQQVVRGDSAAYFCASSPLPYEQYFGPGTRLTVT.

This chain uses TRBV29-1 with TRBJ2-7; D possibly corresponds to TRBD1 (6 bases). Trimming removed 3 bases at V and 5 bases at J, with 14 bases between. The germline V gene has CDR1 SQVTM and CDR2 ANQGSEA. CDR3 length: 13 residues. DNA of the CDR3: TGCAGCGTTGATCGAGGGACAAGCAACGAGCAGTACTTC. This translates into CSVDRGTSNEQYF.

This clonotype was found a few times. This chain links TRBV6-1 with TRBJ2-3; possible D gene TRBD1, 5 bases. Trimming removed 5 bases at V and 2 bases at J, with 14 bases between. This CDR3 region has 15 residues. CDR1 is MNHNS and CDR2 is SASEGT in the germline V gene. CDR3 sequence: CASSPLGLTTDTQYF. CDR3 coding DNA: TGTGCCAGCAGTCCCTTGGGGCTAACCACAGATACGCAGTATTTT.

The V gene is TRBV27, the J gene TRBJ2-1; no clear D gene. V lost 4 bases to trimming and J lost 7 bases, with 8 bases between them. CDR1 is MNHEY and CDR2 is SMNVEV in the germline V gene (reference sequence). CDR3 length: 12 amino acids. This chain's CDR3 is CASSSFLNEQFF. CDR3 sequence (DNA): TGTGCCAGCAGTTCCTTTTTGAATGAGCAGTTCTTC.

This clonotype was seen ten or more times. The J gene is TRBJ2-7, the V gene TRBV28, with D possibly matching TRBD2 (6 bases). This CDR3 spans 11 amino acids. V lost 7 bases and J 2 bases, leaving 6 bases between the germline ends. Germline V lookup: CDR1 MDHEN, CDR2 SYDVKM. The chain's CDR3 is CASTGAYEQYF. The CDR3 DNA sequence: TGTGCCAGCACGGGGGCCTACGAGCAGTACTTC.

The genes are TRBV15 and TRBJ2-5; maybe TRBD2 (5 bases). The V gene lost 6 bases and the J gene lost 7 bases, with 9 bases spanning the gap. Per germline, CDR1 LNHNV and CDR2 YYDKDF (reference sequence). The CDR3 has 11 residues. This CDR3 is CATRSAGTQYF. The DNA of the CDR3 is TGTGCCACCAGGTCCGCGGGGACCCAGTACTTC.

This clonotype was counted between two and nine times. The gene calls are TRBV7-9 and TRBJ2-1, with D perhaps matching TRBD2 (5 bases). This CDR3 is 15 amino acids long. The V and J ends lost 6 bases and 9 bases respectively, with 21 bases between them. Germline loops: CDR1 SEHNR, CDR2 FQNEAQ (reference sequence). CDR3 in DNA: TGTGCCAGCAGGGGATTCGGTCCGGGAAGCGGTGAGCAGTTCTTC. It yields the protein CASRGFGPGSGEQFF.

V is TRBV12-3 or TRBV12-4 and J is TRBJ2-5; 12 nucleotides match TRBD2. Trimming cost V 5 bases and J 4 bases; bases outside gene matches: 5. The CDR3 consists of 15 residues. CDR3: CASSPRLAGVETQYF. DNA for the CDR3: TGTGCCAGCAGTCCCCGACTAGCGGGAGTAGAGACCCAGTACTTC.

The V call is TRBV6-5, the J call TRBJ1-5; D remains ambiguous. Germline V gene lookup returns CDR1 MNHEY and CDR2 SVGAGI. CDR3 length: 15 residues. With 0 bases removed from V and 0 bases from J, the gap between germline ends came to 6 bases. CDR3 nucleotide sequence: TGTGCCAGCAGTTACTCGTGGGGTAGCAATCAGCCCCAGCATTTT. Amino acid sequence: CASSYSWGSNQPQHF.

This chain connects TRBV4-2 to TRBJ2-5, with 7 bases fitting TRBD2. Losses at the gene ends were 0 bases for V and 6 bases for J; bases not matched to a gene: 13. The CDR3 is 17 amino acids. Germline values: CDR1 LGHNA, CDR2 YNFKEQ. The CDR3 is CASSQDSRREWAKTQYF. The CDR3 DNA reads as TGTGCCAGCAGCCAAGATAGTAGGCGGGAGTGGGCAAAGACCCAGTACTTC.

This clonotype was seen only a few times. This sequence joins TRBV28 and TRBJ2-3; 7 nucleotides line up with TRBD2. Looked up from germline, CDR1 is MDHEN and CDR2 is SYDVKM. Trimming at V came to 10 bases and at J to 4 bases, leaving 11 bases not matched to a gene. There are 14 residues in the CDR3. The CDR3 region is CATVNAGAADTQYF. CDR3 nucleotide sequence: TGTGCCACTGTAAACGCGGGAGCGGCAGATACGCAGTATTTT.

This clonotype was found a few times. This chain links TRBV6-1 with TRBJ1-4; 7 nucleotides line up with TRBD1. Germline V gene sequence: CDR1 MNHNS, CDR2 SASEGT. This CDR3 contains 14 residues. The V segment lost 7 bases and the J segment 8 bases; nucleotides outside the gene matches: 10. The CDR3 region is CASKNDRAPEKLFF. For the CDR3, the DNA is TGTGCCAGCAAAAATGACAGGGCGCCGGAAAAACTGTTTTTT.

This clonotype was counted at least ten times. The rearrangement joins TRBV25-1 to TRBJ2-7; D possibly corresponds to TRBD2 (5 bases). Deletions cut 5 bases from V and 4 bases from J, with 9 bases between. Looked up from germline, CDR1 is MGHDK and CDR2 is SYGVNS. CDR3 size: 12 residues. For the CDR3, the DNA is TGTGCCAGCAGTAGTCGGGGATACGAGCAGTACTTC. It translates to CASSSRGYEQYF.

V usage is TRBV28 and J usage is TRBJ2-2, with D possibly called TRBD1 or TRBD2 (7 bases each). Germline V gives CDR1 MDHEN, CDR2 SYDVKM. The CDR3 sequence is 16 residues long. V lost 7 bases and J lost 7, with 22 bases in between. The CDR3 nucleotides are TGTGCCAGCACCCATGCCAGGGGGAGGGGGATCGGGGAGCTGTTTTTT. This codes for CASTHARGRGIGELFF.

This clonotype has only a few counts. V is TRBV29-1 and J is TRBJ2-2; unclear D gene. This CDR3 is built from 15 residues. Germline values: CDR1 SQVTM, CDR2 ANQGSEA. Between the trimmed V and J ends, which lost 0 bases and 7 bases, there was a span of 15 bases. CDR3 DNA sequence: TGCAGCGTTGAAGATCCGTACAGCCCATACGGGGAGCTGTTTTTT. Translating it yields CSVEDPYSPYGELFF.

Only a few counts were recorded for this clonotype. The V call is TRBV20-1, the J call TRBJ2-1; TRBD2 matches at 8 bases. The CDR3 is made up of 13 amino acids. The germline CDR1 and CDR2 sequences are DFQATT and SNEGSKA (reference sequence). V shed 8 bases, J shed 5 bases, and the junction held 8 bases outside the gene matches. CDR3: CSFSGSLDNEQFF. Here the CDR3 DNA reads TGCAGTTTCAGCGGGAGTTTAGACAATGAGCAGTTCTTC.

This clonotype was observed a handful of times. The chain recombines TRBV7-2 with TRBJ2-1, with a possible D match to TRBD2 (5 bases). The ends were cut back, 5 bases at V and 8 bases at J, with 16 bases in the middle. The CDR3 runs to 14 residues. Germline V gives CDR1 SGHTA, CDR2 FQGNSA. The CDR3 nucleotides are TGTGCCAGCAGCCCCCGGACTCTCACGGATGAGCAGTTCTTC. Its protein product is CASSPRTLTDEQFF.

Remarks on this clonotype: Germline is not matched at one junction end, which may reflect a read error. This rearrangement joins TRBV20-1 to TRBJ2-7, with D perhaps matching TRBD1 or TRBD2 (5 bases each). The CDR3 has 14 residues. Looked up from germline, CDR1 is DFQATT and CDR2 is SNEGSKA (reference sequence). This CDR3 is CCARGTDSPYEQYF. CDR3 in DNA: TGCTGTGCTAGAGGGACGGATTCCCCCTACGAGCAGTACTTC.

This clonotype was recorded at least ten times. As DNA, the CDR3 is TGTGCCAGCAGCTTAGATGAGGGTTACGAGCAGTACTTC. This codes for CASSLDEGYEQYF. J is TRBJ2-7 and V is TRBV7-9; possible D gene TRBD2, 5 bases. Trimming pared 1 base from V and 4 bases from J, leaving 8 bases between. The germline gives CDR1 SEHNR, CDR2 FQNEAQ (reference sequence). The CDR3 is 13 amino acids.

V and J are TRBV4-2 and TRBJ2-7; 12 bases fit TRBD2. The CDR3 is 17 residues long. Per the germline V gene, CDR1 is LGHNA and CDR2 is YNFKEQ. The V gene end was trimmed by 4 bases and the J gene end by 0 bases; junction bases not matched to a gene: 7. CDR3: CASSPTGTSGLSYEQYF. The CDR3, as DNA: TGTGCCAGCAGCCCCACTGGGACTAGCGGGCTCTCCTACGAGCAGTACTTC.

The CDR3 region is CSARRTAGGSEQYF. As DNA, the CDR3 is TGCAGTGCTAGGCGTACAGCGGGAGGATCCGAGCAGTACTTC. The chain joins TRBV20-1 to TRBJ2-7; 9 nucleotides agree with TRBD2. The CDR3 contains 14 residues. The V and J ends lost 3 bases and 6 bases, in that order; junction bases with no gene match: 9. Germline loops: CDR1 DFQATT, CDR2 SNEGSKA (reference sequence).

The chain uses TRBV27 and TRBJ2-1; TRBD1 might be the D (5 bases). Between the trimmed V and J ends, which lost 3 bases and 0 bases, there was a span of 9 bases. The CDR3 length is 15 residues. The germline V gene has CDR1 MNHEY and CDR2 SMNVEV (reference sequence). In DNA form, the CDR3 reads TGTGCCAGCAGTTTCCGTGGGGCCTCCTACAATGAGCAGTTCTTC. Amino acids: CASSFRGASYNEQFF.